One sample yielded the 10 T cell receptor beta chains listed below, sequenced in a study of blood T cell repertoires in COVID-19. Sequencing was performed with immunoSEQ multiplex PCR; in TCRdb, only in-frame clones are kept and a portion is missing. The sample has more than 70,000 clones, about nine tenths seen once. What was sequenced was peripheral blood. These receptors were obtained from a woman aged 45-60 years with active or convalescent COVID-19.

V gene TRBV11-1 combines with J gene TRBJ1-2, with D possibly being TRBD1 (6 bases). The germline CDR1 and CDR2 sequences are SGHAT and FQDESV (reference sequence). Trimming cost V 4 bases and J 8 bases, with 20 bases left between them. The CDR3 runs 15 residues. CDR3 nucleotides: TGTGCCAGCAGCTCCAGGGGCCTGGGGTTGGGAGGCTACACCTTC. This sequence encodes CASSSRGLGLGGYTF.

The chain employs TRBV9 and TRBJ1-2; 8 nucleotides agree with TRBD1. CDR1 and CDR2 from the germline V gene are SGDLS and YYNGEE. J lost 1 base, V lost 3 bases, and 5 bases had no gene match. CDR3 length: 15 residues. CDR3 region: CASSGPGQVNYGYTF. The CDR3 nucleotides read TGTGCCAGCAGCGGACCGGGACAGGTTAACTATGGCTACACCTTC. The variable domain in full, with the rest retrieved from reference TRBV9 and TRBJ1-2, is DSGVTQTPKHLITATGQRVTLRCSPRSGDLSVYWYQQSLDQGLQFLIQYYNGEERAKGNILERFSAQQFPDLHSELNLSSLELGDSALYFCASSGPGQVNYGYTFGSGTRLTVV.

The genes are TRBV18 and TRBJ2-1, with TRBD2 matching over 15 bases. From germline, CDR1 is KGHSH and CDR2 LQKENI. This CDR3 contains 15 residues. The ends lost 4 bases at V and 10 bases at J; junction bases unmatched: 5. The DNA of the CDR3 is TGTGCCAGCTCACTCTTGGGACTAGCGGGGGGAGAGCAGTTCTTC. This encodes CASSLLGLAGGEQFF.

The CDR3, as DNA: TGTGCCAGCAGCCAAGATTGGGGGCTTACCTATAATTCACCCCTCCACTTT. Protein: CASSQDWGLTYNSPLHF. V is TRBV4-2 and J is TRBJ1-6; weak D call: TRBD1 (6 bases). Germline loops: CDR1 LGHNA, CDR2 YNFKEQ. Trimming took off 0 bases at V and 2 bases at J, with 11 bases between the two ends. This CDR3 is 17 amino acids long.

The CDR3 is CASLFGAVNTEAFF. Written as DNA, the CDR3 is TGTGCCAGCCTGTTCGGAGCAGTCAACACTGAAGCTTTCTTT. The chain employs TRBV6-6 and TRBJ1-1; D is undetermined. CDR1 and CDR2 (germline): MNHNY, SVGAGI (reference sequence). V was shortened by 8 bases and J by 2 bases, with 15 bases between the two germline ends. This CDR3 region has 14 residues.

V and J are TRBV29-1 and TRBJ2-7, with D perhaps TRBD1 (5 bases). V lost 3 bases, J lost 2 bases, and 11 bases lay in between. The CDR3 consists of 13 residues. The germline gives CDR1 SQVTM, CDR2 ANQGSEA. CDR3 region: CSVDVAGTYEQYF. CDR3 nucleotides: TGCAGCGTTGACGTTGCAGGGACCTACGAGCAGTACTTC.

The gene calls are TRBV2 and TRBJ1-5; D gene ambiguous. Per the germline V gene, CDR1 is SNHLY and CDR2 is FYNNEI. This CDR3 has 14 residues. V lost 3 bases to trimming and J lost 6 bases, with 12 bases between them. CDR3 DNA: TGTGCCAGCAGTGATGCGGATCGGGGTCAGCCCCAGCATTTT. It codes for CASSDADRGQPQHF.

V gene TRBV5-1 combines with J gene TRBJ1-2; 7 bases fit TRBD1. The CDR3 spans 14 residues. Germline V lookup: CDR1 SGHRS, CDR2 YFSETQ. After removal of 0 bases from V and 2 bases from J, the junction contained 1 base not matched to a gene. DNA of the CDR3: TGCGCCAGCAGCTTGGAGGGACAGAACTATGGCTACACCTTC. This codes for CASSLEGQNYGYTF.

This clone was seen more than once but under ten times. The rearrangement joins TRBV6-5 to TRBJ2-5, with no clear D. CDR1 and CDR2 from the germline V gene are MNHEY and SVGAGI. Trimming took off 6 bases at V and 5 bases at J, with 7 bases between the two ends. The CDR3 totals 11 residues. The CDR3, as DNA: TGTGCCAGCAGCTCCCTTGAGACCCAGTACTTC. Amino acid sequence: CASSSLETQYF.

This clone was counted a single time. The rearrangement uses TRBV30 and TRBJ2-7, with 9 bases that match TRBD1. CDR1 and CDR2 from the germline V gene are GTSNPN and SVGIG (reference sequence). Trimming took 1 base from V and 6 from J; bases not matched to a gene: 4. The CDR3 is 13 residues long. This chain's CDR3 is CAWSEDRGFEQYF. Written as DNA, the CDR3 is TGTGCCTGGAGTGAGGACAGGGGTTTCGAGCAGTACTTC.